The rows below give T cell receptor beta chains drawn from one sample of a study of T cell changes during pregnancy in multiple sclerosis. Clones were read by immunoSEQ multiplex PCR, and TCRdb kept only the in-frame ones, dropping some. The table shows about 32,000 clones, with 89% occurring only once. Specimen: CD8+ T cells from peripheral blood mononuclear cells, collected in the second trimester of pregnancy. Receptor source: a female donor with multiple sclerosis, enrolled in a pregnancy study. The CDR3 runs from the conserved cysteine through the conserved F or W. Each record gives: CDR3 protein, CDR3 DNA, D gene, clone size, J gene, V gene. D genes are given only for firm matches. Only part of the rows carry a size: once, few, many, or a class if the clone is expanded.

cdr3_aa: CASREGVYQPQHF; cdr3_nt: TGTGCCAGCCGAGAGGGGGTTTATCAGCCCCAGCATTTT; d_call: -; clone_size: -; j_call: TRBJ1-5; v_call: TRBV27
cdr3_aa: CASSDGQMNTEAFF; cdr3_nt: TGTGCCAGCAGCGACGGACAGATGAACACTGAAGCTTTCTTT; d_call: -; clone_size: -; j_call: TRBJ1-1; v_call: TRBV7-9
cdr3_aa: CSVEEQAPYEQYF; cdr3_nt: TGCAGCGTTGAAGAACAGGCCCCCTACGAGCAGTACTTC; d_call: -; clone_size: -; j_call: TRBJ2-7; v_call: TRBV29-1
cdr3_aa: CASSSLGGTEAFF; cdr3_nt: TGTGCCAGCAGCTCCTTAGGAGGGACTGAAGCTTTCTTT; d_call: -; clone_size: -; j_call: TRBJ1-1; v_call: TRBV7-9
cdr3_aa: CASSPYRGRNTGELFF; cdr3_nt: TGTGCCAGCAGTCCCTACAGGGGGAGAAACACCGGGGAGCTGTTTTTT; d_call: TRBD1; clone_size: -; j_call: TRBJ2-2; v_call: TRBV27
cdr3_aa: CKGETQYF; cdr3_nt: TGCAAGGGGGAGACCCAGTACTTC; d_call: -; clone_size: -; j_call: TRBJ2-5; v_call: TRBV20-1
cdr3_aa: CASSPKYGGGPYNEQFF; cdr3_nt: TGTGCCAGCTCACCAAAGTATGGCGGGGGGCCCTACAATGAGCAGTTCTTC; d_call: TRBD2; clone_size: once; j_call: TRBJ2-1; v_call: TRBV18
cdr3_aa: CASRGLAGVGEQFF; cdr3_nt: TGTGCCAGCAGGGGACTAGCGGGAGTCGGTGAGCAGTTCTTC; d_call: TRBD2; clone_size: -; j_call: TRBJ2-1; v_call: TRBV6-1
cdr3_aa: CASGPRQGALYEQYF; cdr3_nt: TGTGCCAGCGGCCCACGACAGGGGGCCCTTTACGAGCAGTACTTC; d_call: TRBD1; clone_size: -; j_call: TRBJ2-7; v_call: TRBV27
cdr3_aa: CATSRGQAPSYEQYF; cdr3_nt: TGTGCCACCAGCAGAGGACAGGCCCCGTCCTACGAGCAGTACTTC; d_call: -; clone_size: -; j_call: TRBJ2-7; v_call: TRBV15
cdr3_aa: CASRTGTQGANTEAFF; cdr3_nt: TGTGCCAGCAGAACAGGGACCCAGGGGGCCAACACTGAAGCTTTCTTT; d_call: TRBD1; clone_size: -; j_call: TRBJ1-1; v_call: TRBV7-9
cdr3_aa: CASSRLGENYGYTF; cdr3_nt: TGTGCCAGCAGTCGTCTCGGGGAGAACTATGGCTACACCTTC; d_call: -; clone_size: -; j_call: TRBJ1-2; v_call: TRBV27
cdr3_aa: CAWSAADRVEGYTF; cdr3_nt: TGTGCCTGGAGTGCCGCGGACAGGGTTGAAGGCTACACCTTC; d_call: TRBD1; clone_size: -; j_call: TRBJ1-2; v_call: TRBV30
cdr3_aa: CASTPGRVRASNQPQHF; cdr3_nt: TGTGCCAGCACCCCAGGGAGGGTTAGAGCTAGCAATCAGCCCCAGCATTTT; d_call: -; clone_size: -; j_call: TRBJ1-5; v_call: TRBV5-4
cdr3_aa: CASSPEGLAGGREQFF; cdr3_nt: TGTGCCAGCAGCCCAGAGGGACTAGCGGGGGGGCGTGAGCAGTTCTTC; d_call: TRBD2; clone_size: once; j_call: TRBJ2-1; v_call: TRBV7-9
cdr3_aa: CASSQDRVTEAFF; cdr3_nt: TGTGCCAGCAGCCAAGACAGGGTCACTGAAGCTTTCTTT; d_call: TRBD1; clone_size: -; j_call: TRBJ1-1; v_call: TRBV7-9
cdr3_aa: CASSRDAGSQPQHF; cdr3_nt: TGTGCCAGCAGCCGCGATGCGGGAAGTCAGCCCCAGCATTTT; d_call: -; clone_size: -; j_call: TRBJ1-5; v_call: TRBV7-9
cdr3_aa: CASSPLTNQPQHF; cdr3_nt: TGTGCCAGCAGTCCACTAACCAATCAGCCCCAGCATTTT; d_call: -; clone_size: -; j_call: TRBJ1-5; v_call: TRBV27
cdr3_aa: CASSLKGPLTYSYEQYF; cdr3_nt: TGTGCCAGCAGCTTGAAGGGGCCCCTGACTTACTCCTACGAGCAGTACTTC; d_call: -; clone_size: -; j_call: TRBJ2-7; v_call: TRBV5-4
cdr3_aa: CASSVFSGQEYNEQFF; cdr3_nt: TGTGCCAGCAGCGTATTTTCAGGACAGGAATACAATGAGCAGTTCTTC; d_call: TRBD1; clone_size: -; j_call: TRBJ2-1; v_call: TRBV9
cdr3_aa: CASSKGLTGNGQPQHF; cdr3_nt: TGTGCCAGCAGTAAGGGGCTGACAGGGAACGGCCAGCCCCAGCATTTT; d_call: TRBD1; clone_size: once; j_call: TRBJ1-5; v_call: TRBV28
cdr3_aa: CASSVSGRAEGTDTQYF; cdr3_nt: TGTGCCAGCAGCGTTAGCGGGAGGGCCGAAGGAACAGATACGCAGTATTTT; d_call: TRBD2; clone_size: -; j_call: TRBJ2-3; v_call: TRBV9
cdr3_aa: CASSLLAGGYDEQYF; cdr3_nt: TGTGCCAGCAGCCTACTAGCGGGAGGGTATGACGAGCAGTACTTC; d_call: TRBD2; clone_size: -; j_call: TRBJ2-7; v_call: TRBV5-4
cdr3_aa: CASSQGIQEWGYEQYF; cdr3_nt: TGCGCCAGCAGCCAGGGTATCCAGGAATGGGGCTACGAGCAGTACTTC; d_call: -; clone_size: -; j_call: TRBJ2-7; v_call: TRBV4-1
cdr3_aa: CATSGGTSDYEQYF; cdr3_nt: TGTGCCACCAGCGGAGGGACTAGCGACTACGAGCAGTACTTC; d_call: TRBD2; clone_size: -; j_call: TRBJ2-7; v_call: TRBV15
cdr3_aa: CASSLEGGQGDYGYTF; cdr3_nt: TGTGCCAGCAGCCTCGAGGGGGGACAGGGAGACTATGGCTACACCTTC; d_call: TRBD1; clone_size: -; j_call: TRBJ1-2; v_call: TRBV9
cdr3_aa: CASSSQSGTLYEQYF; cdr3_nt: TGTGCCAGCAGTTCCCAGAGCGGGACTCTCTACGAGCAGTACTTC; d_call: TRBD2; clone_size: -; j_call: TRBJ2-7; v_call: TRBV27
cdr3_aa: CASSQGNQPQHF; cdr3_nt: TGTGCCAGCAGCCAGGGGAATCAGCCCCAGCATTTT; d_call: -; clone_size: few; j_call: TRBJ1-5; v_call: TRBV5-6
cdr3_aa: CASRPPLMTGGNQPQHF; cdr3_nt: TGTGCCAGTAGACCTCCCCTGATGACAGGGGGCAATCAGCCCCAGCATTTT; d_call: TRBD1; clone_size: -; j_call: TRBJ1-5; v_call: TRBV19
cdr3_aa: CASSLDRGLAGDQRGTQYF; cdr3_nt: TGTGCCAGCAGCCTCGACCGGGGTCTAGCGGGGGACCAAAGGGGGACCCAGTACTTC; d_call: TRBD2; clone_size: -; j_call: TRBJ2-5; v_call: TRBV7-9
cdr3_aa: CASSLDRGADEQYF; cdr3_nt: TGTGCCAGCAGTTTAGACAGGGGGGCCGACGAGCAGTACTTC; d_call: TRBD1; clone_size: -; j_call: TRBJ2-7; v_call: TRBV27
cdr3_aa: CASSLDRGGLYEQYF; cdr3_nt: TGTGCCAGCAGCTTAGACAGGGGTGGTTTATACGAGCAGTACTTC; d_call: TRBD1; clone_size: -; j_call: TRBJ2-7; v_call: TRBV27
cdr3_aa: CASSFFSGTDTQYF; cdr3_nt: TGTGCCAGCAGCTTCTTTAGCGGCACAGATACGCAGTATTTT; d_call: -; clone_size: -; j_call: TRBJ2-3; v_call: TRBV5-4
cdr3_aa: CASSDSNYGYTF; cdr3_nt: TGTGCCAGCAGTGACTCTAACTATGGCTACACCTTC; d_call: -; clone_size: once; j_call: TRBJ1-2; v_call: TRBV2
cdr3_aa: CASSQGPGTGRKLFF; cdr3_nt: TGCGCCAGCAGCCAAGGCCCTGGGACAGGGCGGAAACTGTTTTTT; d_call: TRBD1; clone_size: -; j_call: TRBJ1-4; v_call: TRBV4-1
cdr3_aa: CASSLEGRVGEKLFF; cdr3_nt: TGCGCCAGCAGCTTGGAAGGGAGGGTGGGGGAAAAACTGTTTTTT; d_call: -; clone_size: -; j_call: TRBJ1-4; v_call: TRBV5-1
cdr3_aa: CASSLREYQETQYF; cdr3_nt: TGTGCCAGCAGCTTGAGGGAGTACCAAGAGACCCAGTACTTC; d_call: -; clone_size: -; j_call: TRBJ2-5; v_call: TRBV5-8
cdr3_aa: CASSQAPTPSGETQYF; cdr3_nt: TGTGCCAGCAGCCAAGCCCCCACCCCTAGCGGGGAGACCCAGTACTTC; d_call: TRBD2; clone_size: -; j_call: TRBJ2-5; v_call: TRBV4-2
cdr3_aa: CASSLTGGHQPQHF; cdr3_nt: TGTGCCAGCAGCTTAACAGGGGGCCATCAGCCCCAGCATTTT; d_call: TRBD1; clone_size: -; j_call: TRBJ1-5; v_call: TRBV7-9
cdr3_aa: CASSSDRLEFANTIYF; cdr3_nt: TGTGCCAGCAGCTCCGACAGGTTGGAGTTCGCAAACACCATATATTTT; d_call: -; clone_size: -; j_call: TRBJ1-3; v_call: TRBV7-9
cdr3_aa: CASSAGQVWSTDTQYF; cdr3_nt: TGTGCCAGCAGCGCCGGACAGGTATGGAGCACAGATACGCAGTATTTT; d_call: TRBD1; clone_size: medium-sized; j_call: TRBJ2-3; v_call: TRBV9
cdr3_aa: CASSERYTEAFF; cdr3_nt: TGTGCCAGCAGTGAACGTTACACTGAAGCTTTCTTT; d_call: -; clone_size: -; j_call: TRBJ1-1; v_call: TRBV2
cdr3_aa: CASSLAGGAGTDTQYF; cdr3_nt: TGCGCCAGCAGCTTGGCTGGGGGGGCCGGCACAGATACGCAGTATTTT; d_call: -; clone_size: -; j_call: TRBJ2-3; v_call: TRBV5-1
cdr3_aa: CASSQEIRGSTDTQYF; cdr3_nt: TGCGCCAGCAGCCAAGAAATCAGGGGAAGCACAGATACGCAGTATTTT; d_call: -; clone_size: -; j_call: TRBJ2-3; v_call: TRBV4-1
cdr3_aa: CASLVGLGTGELFF; cdr3_nt: TGTGCCAGCTTGGTGGGACTCGGCACCGGGGAGCTGTTTTTT; d_call: -; clone_size: -; j_call: TRBJ2-2; v_call: TRBV2
cdr3_aa: CSVEAIAGNTEAFF; cdr3_nt: TGCAGCGTTGAAGCTATAGCGGGAAACACTGAAGCTTTCTTT; d_call: -; clone_size: -; j_call: TRBJ1-1; v_call: TRBV29-1
cdr3_aa: CASRSPRMAEETQYF; cdr3_nt: TGTGCCAGCAGATCCCCCCGCATGGCGGAAGAGACCCAGTACTTC; d_call: -; clone_size: once; j_call: TRBJ2-5; v_call: TRBV28